This TCR beta chain was captured in a study of shared clonotypes between healthy human individuals. On ten immunoSEQ deep assay plates, unsorted PBMC DNA was sequenced. The repertoire was sequenced with immunoSEQ multiplex PCR; TCRdb's copy has only in-frame clones and lacks some. This sample carries some 490,000 clones, over 70% of them seen once, and the ten largest clones take 9.5% to 15%. Unmatched junction bases numbered 3, after V lost 4 bases and J lost 1 base. The CDR3 is 14 residues long. Germline V CDR1 and CDR2: KGHSH, LQKENI. The material sequenced was PBMCs. This receptor was identified in a woman between 40 and 50 years old in good health. Some clones in this sample may be carry-over from other donors' samples. V usage is TRBV18 and J usage is TRBJ1-1; 7 bases align to TRBD1. CDR3 sequence reads: CASSRGTENTEAFF. The CDR3 coding sequence is TGTGCCAGCTCACGCGGGACAGAGAACACTGAAGCTTTCTTT.